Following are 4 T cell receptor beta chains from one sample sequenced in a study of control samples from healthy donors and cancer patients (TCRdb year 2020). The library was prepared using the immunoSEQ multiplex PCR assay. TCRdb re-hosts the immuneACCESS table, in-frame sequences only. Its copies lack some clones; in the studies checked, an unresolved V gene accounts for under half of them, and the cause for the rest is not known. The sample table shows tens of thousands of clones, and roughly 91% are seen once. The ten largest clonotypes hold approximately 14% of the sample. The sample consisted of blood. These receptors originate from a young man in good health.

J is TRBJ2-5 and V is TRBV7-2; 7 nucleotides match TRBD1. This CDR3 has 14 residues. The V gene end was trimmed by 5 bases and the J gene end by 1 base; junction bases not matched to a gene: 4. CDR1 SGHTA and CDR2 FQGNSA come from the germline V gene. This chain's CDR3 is CASSATGAQETQYF. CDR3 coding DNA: TGTGCCAGCAGCGCCACAGGGGCCCAAGAGACCCAGTACTTC.

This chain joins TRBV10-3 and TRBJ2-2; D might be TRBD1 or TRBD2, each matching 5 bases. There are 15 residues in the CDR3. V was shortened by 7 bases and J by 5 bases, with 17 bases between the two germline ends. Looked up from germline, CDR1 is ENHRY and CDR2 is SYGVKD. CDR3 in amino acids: CAITRSQGGTGELFF. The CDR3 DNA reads TGTGCCATCACTCGTTCGCAGGGCGGGACCGGGGAGCTGTTTTTT.

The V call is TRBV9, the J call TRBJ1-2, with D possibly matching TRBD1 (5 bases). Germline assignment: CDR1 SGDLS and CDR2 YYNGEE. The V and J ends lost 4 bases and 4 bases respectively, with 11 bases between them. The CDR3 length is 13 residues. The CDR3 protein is CASSTGDSYGYTF. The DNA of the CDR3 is TGTGCCAGCAGCACCGGAGACAGCTATGGCTACACCTTC.

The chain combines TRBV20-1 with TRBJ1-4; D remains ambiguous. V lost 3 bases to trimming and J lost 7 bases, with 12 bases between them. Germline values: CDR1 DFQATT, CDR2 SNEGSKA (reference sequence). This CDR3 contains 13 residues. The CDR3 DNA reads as TGCAGTGCTAGTCCCGGAGAGGCTGAAAAACTGTTTTTT. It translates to CSASPGEAEKLFF.